This entry features one T cell receptor (beta chain) sequence. Its matching antigen is unknown. The same CDR3 can be traced to other DNA sequences in this sample. The CDR3 consists of 14 residues. CDR1 is GTSNPN, CDR2 SVGIG, per germline (reference sequence). The V and J ends lost 0 bases and 9 bases respectively, with 15 bases between them. This sample is drawn from a study of cytomegalovirus exposure and HLA in healthy donors. Study background: In an early release, HLA-typed donors contributed about 79 million unique TCR sequences.

PCR used 60 Vbeta primers and 13 Jbeta primers. Repertoires were generated with immunoSEQ multiplex PCR, while TCRdb's copy carries only in-frame clones and drops some. This sample carries roughly 200,000 clones, over 70% of them seen once, and the ten largest clones take 3.7%. General study results and limits: Several V segments, TRBV6-2 and TRBV6-3 among them, could not be told apart and were dropped. What TCR beta sequences reportedly achieved was accurate prediction of HLA-A and HLA-B alleles in most subjects. Most TCRs appeared rarely, but some public TCRs recurred in many donors.

The sample consisted of PBMCs. The TCR was taken from a woman aged 60-75 years in good health and CMV-seropositive. The genes are TRBV30 and TRBJ1-5, with a weak D call TRBD1 (5 bases). The CDR3 bases are TGTGCCTGGAGTGTAAGGGGTCCTAATAGGCCCCAGCATTTT. Protein: CAWSVRGPNRPQHF.